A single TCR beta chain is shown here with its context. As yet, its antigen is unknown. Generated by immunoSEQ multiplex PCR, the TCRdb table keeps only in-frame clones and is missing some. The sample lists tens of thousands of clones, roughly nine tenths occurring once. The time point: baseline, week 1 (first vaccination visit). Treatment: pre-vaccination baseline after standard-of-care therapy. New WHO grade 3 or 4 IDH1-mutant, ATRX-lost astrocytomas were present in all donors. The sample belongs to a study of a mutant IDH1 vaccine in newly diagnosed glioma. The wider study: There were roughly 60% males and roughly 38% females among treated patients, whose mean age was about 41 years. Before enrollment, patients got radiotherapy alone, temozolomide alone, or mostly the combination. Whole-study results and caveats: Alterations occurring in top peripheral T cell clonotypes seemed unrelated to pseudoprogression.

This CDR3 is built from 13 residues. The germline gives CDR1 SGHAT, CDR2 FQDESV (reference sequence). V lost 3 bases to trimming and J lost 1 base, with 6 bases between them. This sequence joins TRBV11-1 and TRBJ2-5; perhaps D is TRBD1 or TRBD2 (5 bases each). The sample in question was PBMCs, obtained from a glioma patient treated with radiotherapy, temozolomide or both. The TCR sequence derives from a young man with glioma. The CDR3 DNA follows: TGTGCCAGCAGCTTCGGGGCCCAAGAGACCCAGTACTTC. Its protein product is CASSFGAQETQYF.